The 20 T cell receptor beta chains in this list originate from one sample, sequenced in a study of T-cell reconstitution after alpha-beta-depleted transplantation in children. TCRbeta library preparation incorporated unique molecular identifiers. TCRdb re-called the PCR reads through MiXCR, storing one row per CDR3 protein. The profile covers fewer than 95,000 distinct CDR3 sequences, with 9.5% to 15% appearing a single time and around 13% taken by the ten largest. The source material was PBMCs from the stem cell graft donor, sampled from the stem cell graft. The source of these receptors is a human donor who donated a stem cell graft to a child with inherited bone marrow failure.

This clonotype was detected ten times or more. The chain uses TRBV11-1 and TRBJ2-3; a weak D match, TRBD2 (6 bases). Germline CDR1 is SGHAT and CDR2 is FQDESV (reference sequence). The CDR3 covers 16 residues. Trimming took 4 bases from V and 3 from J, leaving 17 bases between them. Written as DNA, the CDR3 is TGTGCCAGCAGCTCCGGGGGACGCCCGGGGACAGATACGCAGTATTTT. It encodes CASSSGGRPGTDTQYF. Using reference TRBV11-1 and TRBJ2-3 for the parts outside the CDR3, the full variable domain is EAEVAQSPRYKITEKSQAVAFWCDPISGHATLYWYRQILGQGPELLVQFQDESVVDDSQLPKDRFSAERLKGVDSTLKIQPAELGDSAMYLCASSSGGRPGTDTQYFGPGTRLTVL.

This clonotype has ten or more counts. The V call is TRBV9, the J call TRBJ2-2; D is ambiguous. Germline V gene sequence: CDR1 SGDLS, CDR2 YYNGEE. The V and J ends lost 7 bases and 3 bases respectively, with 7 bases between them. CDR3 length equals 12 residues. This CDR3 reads CASGKDTGELFF. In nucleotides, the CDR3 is TGTGCCAGCGGAAAAGACACCGGGGAGCTGTTTTTT.

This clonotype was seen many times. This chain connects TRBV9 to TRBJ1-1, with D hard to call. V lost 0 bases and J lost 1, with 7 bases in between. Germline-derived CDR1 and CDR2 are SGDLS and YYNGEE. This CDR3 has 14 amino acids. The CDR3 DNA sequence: TGTGCCAGCAGCGTAGCTGTATGGAACACTGAAGCTTTCTTT. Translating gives CASSVAVWNTEAFF.

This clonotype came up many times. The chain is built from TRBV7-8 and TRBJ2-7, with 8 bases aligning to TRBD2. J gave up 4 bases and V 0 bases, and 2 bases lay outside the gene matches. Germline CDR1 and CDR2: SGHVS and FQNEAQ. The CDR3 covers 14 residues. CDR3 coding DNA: TGTGCCAGCAGCTTAGCTAGCGGGAATTACGAGCAGTACTTC. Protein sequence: CASSLASGNYEQYF. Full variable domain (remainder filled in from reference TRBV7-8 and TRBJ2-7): GAGVSQSPRYKVAKRGQDVALRCDPISGHVSLFWYQQALGQGPEFLTYFQNEAQLDKSGLPSDRFFAERPEGSVSTLKIQRTQQEDSAVYLCASSLASGNYEQYFGPGTRLTVT.

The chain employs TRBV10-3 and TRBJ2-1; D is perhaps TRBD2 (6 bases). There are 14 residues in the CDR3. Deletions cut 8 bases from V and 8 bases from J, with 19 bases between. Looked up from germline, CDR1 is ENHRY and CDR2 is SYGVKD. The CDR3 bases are TGTGCCATCCGAAGGCGGGAATCTCCCGATGAGCAGTTCTTC. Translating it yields CAIRRRESPDEQFF.

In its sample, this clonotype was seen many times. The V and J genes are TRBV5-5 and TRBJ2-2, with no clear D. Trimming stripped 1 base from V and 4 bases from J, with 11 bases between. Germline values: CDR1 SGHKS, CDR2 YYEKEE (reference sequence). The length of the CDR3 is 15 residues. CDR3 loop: CASSLWHPGTGELFF. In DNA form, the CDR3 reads TGTGCCAGCAGCTTGTGGCATCCGGGCACCGGGGAGCTGTTTTTT.

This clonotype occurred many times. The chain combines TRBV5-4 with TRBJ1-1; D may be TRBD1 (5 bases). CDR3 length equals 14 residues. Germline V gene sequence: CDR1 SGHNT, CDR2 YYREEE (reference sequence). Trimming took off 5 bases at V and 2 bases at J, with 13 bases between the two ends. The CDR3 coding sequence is TGTGCCAGCAGGGCTGGGGGGTTCAACACTGAAGCTTTCTTT. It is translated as CASRAGGFNTEAFF.

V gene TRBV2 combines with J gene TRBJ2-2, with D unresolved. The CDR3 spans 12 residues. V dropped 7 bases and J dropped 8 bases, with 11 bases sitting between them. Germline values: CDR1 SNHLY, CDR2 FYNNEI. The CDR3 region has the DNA TGTGCCAGCAAGTTGTTCTGGGGGGAGCTGTTTTTT. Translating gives CASKLFWGELFF.

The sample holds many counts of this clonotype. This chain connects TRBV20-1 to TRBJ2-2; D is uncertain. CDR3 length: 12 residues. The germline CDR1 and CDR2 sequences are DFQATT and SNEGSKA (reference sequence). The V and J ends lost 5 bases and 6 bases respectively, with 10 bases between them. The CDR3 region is CSAPVGPGELFF. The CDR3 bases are TGCAGTGCTCCTGTAGGACCCGGGGAGCTGTTTTTT.

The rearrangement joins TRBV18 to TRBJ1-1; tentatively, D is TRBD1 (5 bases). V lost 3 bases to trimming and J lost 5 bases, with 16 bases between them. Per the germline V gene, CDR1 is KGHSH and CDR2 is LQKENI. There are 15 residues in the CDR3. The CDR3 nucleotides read TGTGCCAGCTCACCGGCAAGACAGTTAAAGACTGAAGCTTTCTTT. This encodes CASSPARQLKTEAFF.

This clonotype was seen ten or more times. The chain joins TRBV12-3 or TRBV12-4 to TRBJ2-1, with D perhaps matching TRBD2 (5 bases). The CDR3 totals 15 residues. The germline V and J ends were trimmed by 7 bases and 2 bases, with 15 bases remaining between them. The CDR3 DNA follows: TGTGCCAGCACACCCGGGGTTAACGCCTACAATGAGCAGTTCTTC. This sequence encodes CASTPGVNAYNEQFF.

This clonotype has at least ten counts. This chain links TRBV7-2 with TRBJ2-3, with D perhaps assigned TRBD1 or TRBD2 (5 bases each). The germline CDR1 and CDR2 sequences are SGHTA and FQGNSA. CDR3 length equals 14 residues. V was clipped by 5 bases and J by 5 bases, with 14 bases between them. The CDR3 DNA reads TGTGCCAGCAGCGGGACCTTGGGCGGAGATACGCAGTATTTT. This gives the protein CASSGTLGGDTQYF.

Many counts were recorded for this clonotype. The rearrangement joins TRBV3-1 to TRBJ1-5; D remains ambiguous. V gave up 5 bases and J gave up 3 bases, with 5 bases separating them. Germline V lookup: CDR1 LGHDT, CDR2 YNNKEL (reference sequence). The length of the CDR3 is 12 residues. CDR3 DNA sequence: TGTGCCAGCAGCTCAATCAATCAGCCCCAGCATTTT. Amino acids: CASSSINQPQHF.

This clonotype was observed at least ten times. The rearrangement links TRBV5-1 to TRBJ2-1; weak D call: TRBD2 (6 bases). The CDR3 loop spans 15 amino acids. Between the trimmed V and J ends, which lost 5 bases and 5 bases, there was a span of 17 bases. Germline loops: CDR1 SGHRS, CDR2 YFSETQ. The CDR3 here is CASRGLAVPNNEQFF. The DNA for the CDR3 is TGCGCCAGCAGGGGATTAGCGGTCCCTAACAATGAGCAGTTCTTC. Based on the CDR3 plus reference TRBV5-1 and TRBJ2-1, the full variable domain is KAGVTQTPRYLIKTRGQQVTLSCSPISGHRSVSWYQQTPGQGLQFLFEYFSETQRNKGNFPGRFSGRQFSNSRSEMNVSTLELGDSALYLCASRGLAVPNNEQFFGPGTRLTVL.

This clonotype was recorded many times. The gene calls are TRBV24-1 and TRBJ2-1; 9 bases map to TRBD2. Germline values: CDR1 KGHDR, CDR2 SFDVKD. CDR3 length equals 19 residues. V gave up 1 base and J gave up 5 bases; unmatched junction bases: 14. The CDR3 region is CATSDFAGAGGAAHNEQFF. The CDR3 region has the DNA TGTGCCACCAGTGATTTCGCCGGCGCGGGGGGGGCGGCTCACAATGAGCAGTTCTTC.

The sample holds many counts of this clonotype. CDR3 amino acids: CASSPTGQPQHF. The CDR3 DNA follows: TGTGCCAGCAGTCCAACAGGACAGCCCCAGCATTTT. V usage is TRBV27 and J usage is TRBJ1-5; perhaps TRBD1 as D (5 bases). CDR3 size: 12 residues. The V gene lost 5 bases and the J gene lost 7 bases, with 9 bases spanning the gap. Germline V lookup: CDR1 MNHEY, CDR2 SMNVEV (reference sequence).

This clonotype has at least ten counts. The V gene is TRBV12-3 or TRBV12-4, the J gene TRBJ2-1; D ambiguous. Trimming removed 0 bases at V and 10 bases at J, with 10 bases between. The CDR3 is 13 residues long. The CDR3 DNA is TGTGCCAGCAGTTTAGCGCTGGCGGCAGAGCAGTTCTTC. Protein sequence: CASSLALAAEQFF.

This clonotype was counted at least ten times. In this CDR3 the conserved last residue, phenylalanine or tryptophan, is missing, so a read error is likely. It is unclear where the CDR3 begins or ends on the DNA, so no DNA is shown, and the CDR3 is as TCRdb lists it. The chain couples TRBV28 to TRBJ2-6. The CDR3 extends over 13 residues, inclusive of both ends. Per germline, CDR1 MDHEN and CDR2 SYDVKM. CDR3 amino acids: CASSSPLGANVLT.

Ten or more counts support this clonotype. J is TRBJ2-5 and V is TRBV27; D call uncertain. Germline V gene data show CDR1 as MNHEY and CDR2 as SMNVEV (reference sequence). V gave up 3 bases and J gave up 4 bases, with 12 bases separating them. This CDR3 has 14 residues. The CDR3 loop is CASSFKGYGETQYF. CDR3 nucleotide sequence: TGTGCCAGCAGTTTTAAGGGTTACGGAGAGACCCAGTACTTC.

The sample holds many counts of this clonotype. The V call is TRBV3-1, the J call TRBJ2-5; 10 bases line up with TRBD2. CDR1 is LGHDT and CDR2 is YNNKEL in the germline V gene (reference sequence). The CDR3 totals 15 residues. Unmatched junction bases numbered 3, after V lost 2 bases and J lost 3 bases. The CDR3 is CASSQRLAGEETQYF. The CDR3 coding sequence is TGTGCCAGCAGCCAACGGCTAGCGGGAGAAGAGACCCAGTACTTC.